These 23 T cell receptor beta chains were sequenced from one sample in a study of OX40 agonist ivuxolimab in advanced cancers. Repertoires were generated with immunoSEQ multiplex PCR, while TCRdb's copy carries only in-frame clones and drops some. The sample has some 110,000 clones, about 93% seen once. The sequencing used CD4+ or CD8+ T cells sorted from blood, collected in a trial of the OX40 agonist ivuxolimab. The receptors derive from an adult with an advanced solid tumor such as melanoma, head and neck, liver or kidney cancer.

This chain uses TRBV18 with TRBJ2-1; D is undetermined. V was shortened by 3 bases and J by 5 bases, with 11 bases between the two germline ends. The germline gives CDR1 KGHSH, CDR2 LQKENI. The CDR3 is 14 residues long. DNA of the CDR3: TGTGCCAGCTCACCGGTTAAGGGTAACAATGAGCAGTTCTTC. It translates to CASSPVKGNNEQFF.

The chain joins TRBV6-1 to TRBJ2-7; 7 nucleotides line up with TRBD1. Unmatched junction bases numbered 6, after V lost 0 bases and J lost 1 base. This CDR3 is built from 16 residues. Germline CDR1 reads MNHNS; CDR2 reads SASEGT. CDR3 bases: TGTGCCAGCAGTGAAGCTGCGACAGGGTTTTCCTACGAGCAGTACTTC. It specifies CASSEAATGFSYEQYF.

This chain uses TRBV7-9 with TRBJ1-1; unclear D gene. CDR3 length: 13 amino acids. The germline V gene encodes CDR1 SEHNR and CDR2 FQNEAQ (reference sequence). Between the trimmed V and J ends, which lost 1 base and 4 bases, there was a span of 7 bases. CDR3 loop: CASSLEGGTEAFF. CDR3 sequence (DNA): TGTGCCAGCAGCTTAGAAGGTGGCACTGAAGCTTTCTTT.

V gene TRBV6-1 combines with J gene TRBJ2-1, with a tentative D call TRBD2 (6 bases). V shed 0 bases and J shed 9 bases, with 21 bases lying between them. This CDR3 is 17 amino acids long. Germline loops: CDR1 MNHNS, CDR2 SASEGT. The CDR3 nucleotides are TGTGCCAGCAGTGAAGCCGGGGGTGCATTAAGGGAAGGTGAGCAGTTCTTC. It yields the protein CASSEAGGALREGEQFF.

V gene TRBV18 combines with J gene TRBJ2-7; D is ambiguous. The V end lost 1 base, the J end lost 0 bases, and 7 bases lay between the germline ends. CDR1 and CDR2 from the germline V gene are KGHSH and LQKENI. The CDR3 covers 14 residues. The CDR3 protein is CASSPLDNSYEQYF. The CDR3 region has the DNA TGTGCCAGCTCACCACTTGACAACTCCTACGAGCAGTACTTC.

The V and J genes are TRBV29-1 and TRBJ2-2; a weak D match, TRBD1 (6 bases). The germline CDR1 and CDR2 sequences are SQVTM and ANQGSEA. Trimming stripped 7 bases from V and 3 bases from J, with 12 bases between. CDR3 length: 13 amino acids. The CDR3 sequence is CSADTGYTGELFF. The CDR3 bases are TGCAGCGCCGATACAGGGTACACCGGGGAGCTGTTTTTT.

The chain links TRBV4-1 to TRBJ1-1; 9 bases are a match to TRBD1. J lost 0 bases, V lost 6 bases, and 17 bases had no gene match. CDR1 is MGHRA, CDR2 YSYEKL, per germline. The CDR3 is 19 amino acids. The DNA of the CDR3 is TGCGCCAGCAGTCAGTGGTCGGGCGGACAGGGGACTTTGAACACTGAAGCTTTCTTT. Translating gives CASSQWSGGQGTLNTEAFF.

This clone was counted between two and nine times. The chain employs TRBV7-8 and TRBJ1-5, with D uncertain. The CDR3 loop spans 14 amino acids. Germline V gives CDR1 SGHVS, CDR2 FQNEAQ. With 0 bases removed from V and 2 bases from J, the gap between germline ends came to 5 bases. CDR3 in amino acids: CASSLAIRNQPQHF. The CDR3 DNA follows: TGTGCCAGCAGCTTAGCGATTCGCAATCAGCCCCAGCATTTT.

V usage is TRBV7-3 and J usage is TRBJ1-1, with a tentative D call TRBD1 (5 bases). Looked up from germline, CDR1 is SGHTA and CDR2 is FQGTGA. V lost 5 bases and J lost 9, with 13 bases in between. There are 12 residues in the CDR3. CDR3 DNA: TGTGCCAGCAGCCTGCGACAGTATAAAGCTTTCTTT. Protein sequence: CASSLRQYKAFF.

The rearrangement links TRBV14 to TRBJ2-1; D is uncertain. The V end was cut by 1 base, the J end by 6 bases, with 10 bases between. The germline CDR1 and CDR2 sequences are SGHDN and FVKESK. This CDR3 has 14 residues. The CDR3 is CASSQVQVGNEQFF. The CDR3 nucleotides read TGTGCCAGCAGCCAAGTCCAAGTCGGCAATGAGCAGTTCTTC.

The chain is built from TRBV7-6 and TRBJ2-1; 7 nucleotides match TRBD2. The V gene's germline CDR1 is SGHVS and CDR2 FNYEAQ. The CDR3 contains 16 residues. Unmatched junction bases numbered 7, after V lost 2 bases and J lost 3 bases. CDR3 sequence: CASSLRGPSGYNEQFF. The CDR3 region has the DNA TGTGCCAGCAGCTTAAGAGGGCCTAGCGGCTACAATGAGCAGTTCTTC.

This chain connects TRBV19 to TRBJ2-5; D assignment may be TRBD1 or TRBD2 (5 bases each). The length of the CDR3 is 17 residues. Germline values: CDR1 LNHDA, CDR2 SQIVND (reference sequence). Trimming shortened V by 4 bases and J by 5 bases, and 23 bases separated the two germline ends. Here the CDR3 reads CASSTGRDAGWRETQYF. The CDR3, as DNA: TGTGCCAGTAGTACAGGCCGGGACGCAGGGTGGCGGGAGACCCAGTACTTC. The full variable domain, rest sourced from reference TRBV19 and TRBJ2-5, is DGGITQSPKYLFRKEGQNVTLSCEQNLNHDAMYWYRQDPGQGLRLIYYSQIVNDFQKGDIAEGYSVSREKKESFPLTVTSAQKNPTAFYLCASSTGRDAGWRETQYFGPGTRLLVL.

The genes are TRBV27 and TRBJ2-1, with 16 nucleotides matching TRBD2. Germline CDR1 MNHEY, CDR2 SMNVEV (reference sequence). The CDR3 spans 17 residues. With V trimmed by 4 bases and J by 12 bases, 12 bases remained unmatched. CDR3 nucleotide sequence: TGTGCCAGCAGTTCCCCCCGAGGGACTAGCGGGAGGGAGTTGCAGTTCTTC. This gives the protein CASSSPRGTSGRELQFF.

The chain is built from TRBV19 and TRBJ1-5, with 7 bases aligning to TRBD1. The V gene's germline CDR1 is LNHDA and CDR2 SQIVND (reference sequence). The V and J ends lost 4 bases and 1 base, in that order; junction bases with no gene match: 1. The CDR3 runs to 14 residues. The CDR3 protein is CASSTQGSNQPQHF. For the CDR3, the DNA is TGTGCCAGTAGTACACAGGGGAGCAATCAGCCCCAGCATTTT.

In this sample, this clone turned up once. The rearrangement uses TRBV18 and TRBJ2-7, with a tentative D call TRBD1 (6 bases). Trimming took off 0 bases at V and 6 bases at J, with 12 bases between the two ends. The CDR3 runs 14 residues. CDR1 and CDR2 from the germline V gene are KGHSH and LQKENI. The CDR3 DNA reads TGTGCCAGCTCACCACCCGAGGTAGGGGGCGAGCAGTACTTC. Translated: CASSPPEVGGEQYF.

This chain joins TRBV6-5 and TRBJ2-5; no firm D call. CDR1 is MNHEY, CDR2 SVGAGI, per germline. The CDR3 consists of 15 residues. Trimming cost V 0 bases and J 2 bases, with 10 bases left between them. CDR3 residues: CASSYSKGWQETQYF. The DNA of the CDR3 is TGTGCCAGCAGTTACTCTAAGGGCTGGCAAGAGACCCAGTACTTC.

V is TRBV6-1 and J is TRBJ2-2; D is possibly TRBD2 (5 bases). Germline CDR1 MNHNS, CDR2 SASEGT. The CDR3 is 13 residues long. Trimming left V 2 bases short and J 6 bases short, with 7 bases between. CDR3 in DNA: TGTGCCAGCAGTGAACTGGGAGCCGGGGAGCTGTTTTTT. Its translation is CASSELGAGELFF.

On this clone: The sample has other DNA sequences that encode this CDR3 too. The rearrangement links TRBV6-1 to TRBJ1-4; TRBD1 might be the D (6 bases). The V gene's germline CDR1 is MNHNS and CDR2 SASEGT. V was cut by 6 bases and J by 8 bases, with 16 bases left in between. The CDR3 runs 14 residues. This CDR3 is CASRMTGGPEKLFF. The CDR3 region has the DNA TGTGCCAGCAGAATGACGGGGGGCCCCGAAAAACTGTTTTTT.

The chain joins TRBV5-6 to TRBJ1-1; no clear D gene. V gave up 0 bases and J gave up 11 bases, with 11 bases separating them. The CDR3 has 12 residues. Germline CDR1 SGHDT, CDR2 YYEEEE. The CDR3 nucleotides are TGTGCCAGCAGCTTGGATTATAGAGAGGCTTTCTTT. It translates to CASSLDYREAFF.

This clone was picked up a small number of times. This chain links TRBV29-1 with TRBJ1-1; D gene unclear. Deletions cut 5 bases from V and 0 bases from J, with 4 bases between. The CDR3 consists of 11 residues. CDR1 is SQVTM and CDR2 is ANQGSEA in the germline V gene. In DNA, the CDR3 is TGCAGCGTTCGGGTGAACACTGAAGCTTTCTTT. The encoded protein is CSVRVNTEAFF.

The chain recombines TRBV7-9 with TRBJ2-5; D unclear. Germline V lookup: CDR1 SEHNR, CDR2 FQNEAQ (reference sequence). The germline V and J ends were trimmed by 1 base and 1 base, with 4 bases remaining between them. The CDR3 sequence is 13 residues long. CDR3 sequence reads: CASSLEGQETQYF. The CDR3 nucleotides are TGTGCCAGCAGCTTAGAGGGCCAAGAGACCCAGTACTTC.

This chain connects TRBV28 to TRBJ1-2; TRBD1 agrees at 8 bases. The germline gives CDR1 MDHEN, CDR2 SYDVKM. The length of the CDR3 is 16 residues. With V trimmed by 3 bases and J by 2 bases, 8 bases remained unmatched. CDR3 sequence: CASSFLQTGENYGYTF. DNA for the CDR3: TGTGCCAGCAGTTTTCTTCAGACAGGGGAAAACTATGGCTACACCTTC.

The V and J genes are TRBV5-1 and TRBJ2-7; D not certain. The CDR3 runs 17 residues. The V gene's germline CDR1 is SGHRS and CDR2 YFSETQ. Trimming pared 4 bases from V and 0 bases from J, leaving 20 bases between. CDR3 residues: CASSLRGAHQSSYEQYF. CDR3 coding DNA: TGCGCCAGCAGCCTTCGAGGAGCGCACCAAAGCTCCTACGAGCAGTACTTC.